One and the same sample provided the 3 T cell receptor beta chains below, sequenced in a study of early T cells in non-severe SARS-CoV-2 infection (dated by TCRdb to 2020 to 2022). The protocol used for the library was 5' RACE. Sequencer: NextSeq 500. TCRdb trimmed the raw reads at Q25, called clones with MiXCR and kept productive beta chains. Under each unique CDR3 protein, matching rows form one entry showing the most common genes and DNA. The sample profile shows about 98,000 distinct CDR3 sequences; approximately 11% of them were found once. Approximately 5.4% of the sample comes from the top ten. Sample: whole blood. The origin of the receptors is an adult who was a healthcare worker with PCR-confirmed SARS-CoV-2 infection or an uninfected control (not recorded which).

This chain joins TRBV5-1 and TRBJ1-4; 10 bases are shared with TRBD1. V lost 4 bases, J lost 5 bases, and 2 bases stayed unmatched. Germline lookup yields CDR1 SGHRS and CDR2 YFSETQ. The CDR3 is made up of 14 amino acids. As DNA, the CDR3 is TGCGCCAGCAGCCGGACAGGGGGAAATGAAAAACTGTTTTTT. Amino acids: CASSRTGGNEKLFF.

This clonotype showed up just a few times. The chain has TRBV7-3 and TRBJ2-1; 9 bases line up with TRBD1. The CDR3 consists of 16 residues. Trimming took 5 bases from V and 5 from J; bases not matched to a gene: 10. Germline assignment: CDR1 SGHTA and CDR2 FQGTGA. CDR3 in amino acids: CASSPTGGASDNEQFF. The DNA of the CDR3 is TGTGCCAGCAGCCCTACAGGGGGCGCTTCGGACAATGAGCAGTTCTTC.

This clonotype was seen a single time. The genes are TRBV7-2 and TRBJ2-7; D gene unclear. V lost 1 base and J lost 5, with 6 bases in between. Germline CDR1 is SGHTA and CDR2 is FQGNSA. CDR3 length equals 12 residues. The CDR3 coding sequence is TGTGCCAGCAGCTTAGTACAGAACGAGCAGTACTTC. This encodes CASSLVQNEQYF.